This T cell receptor (beta chain) comes out of a study of PD-1 blockade in classical Hodgkin lymphoma. Specified time point: cycle 4 day 1 (C4D1), after 6 weeks of nivolumab. Every patient relapsed after autologous stem cell transplantation, and brentuximab vedotin exposure varied. This clone showed up just once. Its antigen is as yet unknown. TCRdb keeps only in-frame clones here, not all; method: immunoSEQ multiplex PCR. The sample consists of more than 30,000 clones, 70% to 85% of them appearing once. General study findings and limits: Reports indicated that newly diagnosed patients had lower baseline TCR diversity than healthy donors did. In CD4+ cells, TCR diversity went up significantly by C4D1, but in CD8+ cells it did not. Before treatment, complete responders showed about the same diversity as newly diagnosed patients.

The clonotype comes from a human donor with classical Hodgkin lymphoma. The specimen was peripheral blood mononuclear cells (PBMCs), collected before the fourth cycle of nivolumab.

The CDR3 region has the DNA TGTGCCAGCAGTGAATGGGACCCATGGGCAGATACGCAGTATTTT. This codes for CASSEWDPWADTQYF. This chain links TRBV25-1 with TRBJ2-3; possibly TRBD1 or TRBD2 for D (5 bases each). V lost 1 base and J 4 bases, leaving 12 bases between the germline ends. CDR1 is MGHDK, CDR2 SYGVNS, per germline. The CDR3 has 15 amino acids. Looking up the rest from reference TRBV25-1 and TRBJ2-3 gives the full variable domain: EADIYQTPRYLVIGTGKKITLECSQTMGHDKMYWYQQDPGMELHLIHYSYGVNSTEKGDLSSESTVSRIRTEHFPLTLESARPSHTSQYLCASSEWDPWADTQYFGPGTRLTVL.